This TCR beta chain came from a study of shared clonotypes between healthy human individuals. Study overall: Those who served as donors were two women and three men between the ages of 18 and 49.

The CDR3 contains 15 residues. Trimming left V 5 bases short and J 2 bases short, with 13 bases between. CDR1 is SNHLY and CDR2 is FYNNEI in the germline V gene. Some clones are missing from TCRdb's copy, which holds only in-frame ones; the method was immunoSEQ multiplex PCR. The sample consists of approximately 500,000 clones, roughly 95% of them appearing once. Sequencing was done on a sample of naive CD4+ T cells sorted from blood. The subset: CD45RA+ positively selected. The sequence derives from a woman aged 25 to 39 in good health. The rearrangement links TRBV2 to TRBJ1-5; maybe TRBD1 (6 bases). The CDR3 here is CASSQETGGNQPQHF. In DNA form, the CDR3 reads TGTGCCAGCAGTCAGGAGACAGGAGGCAATCAGCCCCAGCATTTT.